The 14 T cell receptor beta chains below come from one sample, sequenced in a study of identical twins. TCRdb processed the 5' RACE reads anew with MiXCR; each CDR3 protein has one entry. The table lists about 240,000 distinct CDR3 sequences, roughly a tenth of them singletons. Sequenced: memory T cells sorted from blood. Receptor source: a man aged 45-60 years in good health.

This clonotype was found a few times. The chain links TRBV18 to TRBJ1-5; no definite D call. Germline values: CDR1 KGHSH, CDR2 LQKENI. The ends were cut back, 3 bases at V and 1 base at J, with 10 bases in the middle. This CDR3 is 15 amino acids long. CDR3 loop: CASSPREVSNQPQHF. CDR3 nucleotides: TGTGCCAGCTCACCGAGGGAGGTGAGCAATCAGCCCCAGCATTTT.

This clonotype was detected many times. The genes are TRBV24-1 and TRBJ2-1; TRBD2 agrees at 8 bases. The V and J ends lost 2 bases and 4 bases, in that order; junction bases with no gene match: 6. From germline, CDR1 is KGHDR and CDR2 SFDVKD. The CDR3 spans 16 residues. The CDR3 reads CATSDSIAGKYNEQFF. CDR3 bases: TGTGCCACCAGTGATTCCATAGCGGGGAAATACAATGAGCAGTTCTTC.

Here the CDR3 reads CASSLAGGNGYTF. DNA of the CDR3: TGTGCCAGCAGCTTAGCAGGCGGGAATGGCTACACCTTC. The genes are TRBV7-9 and TRBJ1-2; D unclear. Trimming cost V 0 bases and J 6 bases, with 8 bases left between them. This CDR3 comprises 13 residues. Germline assignment: CDR1 SEHNR and CDR2 FQNEAQ (reference sequence). Using reference TRBV7-9 and TRBJ1-2 for the parts outside the CDR3, the full variable domain is DTGVSQNPRHKITKRGQNVTFRCDPISEHNRLYWYRQTLGQGPEFLTYFQNEAQLEKSRLLSDRFSAERPKGSFSTLEIQRTEQGDSAMYLCASSLAGGNGYTFGSGTRLTVV.

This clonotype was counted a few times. CDR3 DNA: TGTGCCAGCAGTTTTATCGAGGGGGAGACCCAGTACTTC. Amino acid sequence: CASSFIEGETQYF. The chain has TRBV12-3 or TRBV12-4 and TRBJ2-5; D tentatively fits TRBD1 or TRBD2 (5 bases each). The CDR3 has 13 amino acids. The germline V and J ends were trimmed by 3 bases and 5 bases, with 10 bases remaining between them.

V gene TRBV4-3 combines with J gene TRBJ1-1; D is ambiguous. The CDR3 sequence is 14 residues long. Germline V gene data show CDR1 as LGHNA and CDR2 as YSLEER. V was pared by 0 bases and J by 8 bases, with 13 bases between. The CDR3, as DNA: TGCGCCAGCAGCCAAGAATGGTCGGGCGCAGAAGCTTTCTTT. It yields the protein CASSQEWSGAEAFF.

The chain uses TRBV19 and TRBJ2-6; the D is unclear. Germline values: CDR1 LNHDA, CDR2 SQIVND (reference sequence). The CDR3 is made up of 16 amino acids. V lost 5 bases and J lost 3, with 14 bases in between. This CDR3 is CASSSPLRGGANVLTF. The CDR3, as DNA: TGTGCCAGTAGTTCACCTCTGCGCGGTGGGGCCAACGTCCTGACTTTC. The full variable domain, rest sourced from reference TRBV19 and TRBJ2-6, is DGGITQSPKYLFRKEGQNVTLSCEQNLNHDAMYWYRQDPGQGLRLIYYSQIVNDFQKGDIAEGYSVSREKKESFPLTVTSAQKNPTAFYLCASSSPLRGGANVLTFGAGSRLTVL.

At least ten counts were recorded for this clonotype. The CDR3 loop is CASSLQGTHQETQYF. Written as DNA, the CDR3 is TGTGCCAGCAGCTTACAAGGGACACACCAAGAGACCCAGTACTTC. J is TRBJ2-5 and V is TRBV7-9; tentatively, D is TRBD1 (6 bases). Germline V gives CDR1 SEHNR, CDR2 FQNEAQ (reference sequence). This CDR3 is built from 15 residues. Deletions cut 2 bases from V and 0 bases from J, with 10 bases between.

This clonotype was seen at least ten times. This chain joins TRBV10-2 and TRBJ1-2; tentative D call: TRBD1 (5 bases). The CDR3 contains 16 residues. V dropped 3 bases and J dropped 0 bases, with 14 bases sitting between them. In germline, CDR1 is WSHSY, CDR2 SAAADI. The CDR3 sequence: CASSDPGHKANYGYTF. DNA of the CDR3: TGCGCCAGCAGTGACCCTGGACACAAAGCTAACTATGGCTACACCTTC.

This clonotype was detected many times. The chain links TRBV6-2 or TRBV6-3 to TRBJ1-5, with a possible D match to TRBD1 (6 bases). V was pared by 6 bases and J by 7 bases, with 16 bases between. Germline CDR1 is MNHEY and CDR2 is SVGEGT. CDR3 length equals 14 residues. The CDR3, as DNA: TGTGCCAGCAGCCTTCCGGGGGCGGCCCAGCCCCAGCATTTT. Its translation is CASSLPGAAQPQHF.

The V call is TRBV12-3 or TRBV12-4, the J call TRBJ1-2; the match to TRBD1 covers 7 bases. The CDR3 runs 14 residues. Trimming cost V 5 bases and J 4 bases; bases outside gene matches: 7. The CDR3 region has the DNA TGTGCCAGCAGTAATGGCAGGGGGGCCTATGGCTACACCTTC. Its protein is CASSNGRGAYGYTF.

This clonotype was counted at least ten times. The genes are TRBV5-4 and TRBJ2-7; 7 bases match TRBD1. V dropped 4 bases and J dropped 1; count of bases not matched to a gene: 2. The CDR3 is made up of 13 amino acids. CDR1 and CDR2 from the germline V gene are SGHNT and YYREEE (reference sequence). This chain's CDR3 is CASSRQGSYEQYF. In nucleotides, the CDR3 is TGTGCCAGCAGCCGACAGGGTTCCTACGAGCAGTACTTC.

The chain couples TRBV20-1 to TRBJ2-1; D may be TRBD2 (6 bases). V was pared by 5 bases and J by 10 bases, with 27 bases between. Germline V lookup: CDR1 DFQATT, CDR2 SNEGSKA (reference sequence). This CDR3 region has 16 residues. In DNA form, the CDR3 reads TGCAGTGCTGAAATACTAGGCGGGGAAGTGATCTTAGAGCAGTTCTTC. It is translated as CSAEILGGEVILEQFF.

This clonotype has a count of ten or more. CDR3 sequence reads: CSAMHRSGAKNIQYF. The CDR3 DNA is TGCAGTGCAATGCACCGTTCGGGCGCCAAAAACATTCAGTACTTC. The chain carries TRBV20-1 and TRBJ2-4, with unresolved D. V dropped 6 bases and J dropped 1 base, with 16 bases sitting between them. In germline, CDR1 is DFQATT, CDR2 SNEGSKA (reference sequence). CDR3 length: 15 amino acids.

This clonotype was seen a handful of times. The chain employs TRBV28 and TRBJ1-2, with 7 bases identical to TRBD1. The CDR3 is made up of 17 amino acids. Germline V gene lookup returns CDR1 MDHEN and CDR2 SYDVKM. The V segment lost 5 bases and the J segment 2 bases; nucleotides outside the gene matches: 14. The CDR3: CASSPPTGSSGNYGYTF. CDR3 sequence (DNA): TGTGCCAGCAGTCCCCCGACAGGGTCGTCGGGCAACTATGGCTACACCTTC.